This T cell receptor (beta chain) is from a study of T-cell memory formation after mild COVID-19. Study-wide results and limits: Pre-infection memory showed some responding clones, and this suggested that cross-reactive memory joined.

TCRdb processed the 5' RACE reads anew with MiXCR; each CDR3 protein has one entry. The sample consists of around 310,000 distinct CDR3 sequences, 15% to 20% of them appearing once. This clonotype was seen only a few times. Its specificity is unknown. Germline V gives CDR1 MNHEY, CDR2 SMNVEV (reference sequence). CDR3 length: 16 residues. The V and J ends lost 0 bases and 6 bases, in that order; junction bases with no gene match: 7. The rearrangement joins TRBV27 to TRBJ2-3, with TRBD1 matching 9 bases. This sequence was found in a young man who had mild COVID-19 (a few samples of this study predate the infection). Cell type and time point are not known. The sample taken for sequencing was PBMCs or a T cell subset sorted from them (not recorded which). The DNA for the CDR3 is TGTGCCAGCAGTTTATCGTTACAGGGGGCTTTGGATACGCAGTATTTT. Its protein is CASSLSLQGALDTQYF.